The present T cell receptor (beta chain) was sequenced within a study of blood T cell repertoires in COVID-19. The assay was immunoSEQ multiplex PCR, and TCRdb's table has in-frame clones only and misses some. The profile covers roughly 150,000 clones, with roughly 85% appearing a single time and around 3.2% taken by the ten largest. Between the trimmed V and J ends, which lost 6 bases and 2 bases, there was a span of 16 bases. Germline CDR1 and CDR2: SGHVS and FQNEAQ. The CDR3 contains 15 residues. Sequencing was carried out using peripheral blood. The V gene is TRBV7-8, the J gene TRBJ1-1; a possible D gene is TRBD1 (5 bases). The receptor comes from a man aged 50 to 60 with acute or convalescent COVID-19. CDR3 DNA sequence: TGTGCCAGCAGACCTACGGATAGGGGAAACACTGAAGCTTTCTTT. This codes for CASRPTDRGNTEAFF.